The 31 T cell receptor beta chains listed next were all sequenced from one sample in a study of OX40 agonist ivuxolimab in advanced cancers. Sequencing used immunoSEQ multiplex PCR; TCRdb keeps in-frame clones, though not all of them. Of 55,000 to 70,000 clones in the sample, roughly 82% are singletons; the top ten hold about 2.7%. The material sequenced was CD4+ or CD8+ T cells sorted from blood, taken in a trial of the OX40 agonist ivuxolimab. These receptors all stem from an adult with an advanced solid tumor such as melanoma, head and neck, liver or kidney cancer.

V and J are TRBV7-9 and TRBJ1-1; D possibly corresponds to TRBD1 (6 bases). The V end was cut by 5 bases, the J end by 4 bases, with 14 bases between. Per germline, CDR1 SEHNR and CDR2 FQNEAQ (reference sequence). This CDR3 is 14 amino acids long. The CDR3 spells CASSPQGLGTEAFF. The CDR3 coding sequence is TGTGCCAGCAGCCCTCAGGGGCTCGGCACTGAAGCTTTCTTT.

This clone was picked up a small number of times. The chain uses TRBV11-3 and TRBJ2-3; TRBD2 matches 8 bases. This CDR3 has 18 residues. With 5 bases clipped from V and 1 base from J, the junction kept 14 bases outside the gene matches. Per the germline V gene, CDR1 is SGHNT and CDR2 is YENEEA. CDR3 sequence reads: CASSPTGTSETGTDTQYF. The CDR3 coding sequence is TGTGCCAGCAGCCCCACCGGGACTAGTGAGACAGGCACAGATACGCAGTATTTT.

In its sample, this clone was seen a few times. The chain employs TRBV10-3 and TRBJ2-4, with TRBD1 matching over 11 bases. The CDR3 consists of 15 residues. V lost 4 bases to trimming and J lost 3 bases; unmatched junction nucleotides: 2. Germline CDR1 ENHRY, CDR2 SYGVKD. CDR3 sequence (DNA): TGTGCCATCAGTGCGGGACAGGGGGGCAAAAACATTCAGTACTTC. It encodes CAISAGQGGKNIQYF.

This clone was recorded only once. The CDR3 loop reads CSGSTGPDTF. CDR3 in DNA: TGCAGCGGCAGCACCGGGCCGGACACCTTC. V and J are TRBV29-1 and TRBJ1-2; D not resolved. The CDR3 spans 10 residues. The V end was cut by 7 bases, the J end by 12 bases, with 15 bases between. Germline V gene data show CDR1 as SQVTM and CDR2 as ANQGSEA.

This chain connects TRBV7-3 to TRBJ2-5, with 14 bases aligning to TRBD2. This CDR3 spans 16 amino acids. CDR1 is SGHTA, CDR2 FQGTGA, per germline. V shed 5 bases and J 2 bases; nucleotides not matched to a gene: 4. The chain's CDR3 is CASSAGLAGEQETQYF. CDR3 sequence (DNA): TGTGCCAGCAGCGCGGGACTAGCGGGGGAGCAAGAGACCCAGTACTTC.

This chain joins TRBV5-1 and TRBJ1-1; D gene uncertain. Germline assignment: CDR1 SGHRS and CDR2 YFSETQ. The V and J ends lost 0 bases and 3 bases respectively, with 6 bases between them. The CDR3 runs 13 residues. The CDR3 loop is CASSLDRDTEAFF. The CDR3, as DNA: TGCGCCAGCAGCTTGGATCGGGACACTGAAGCTTTCTTT.

This chain joins TRBV9 and TRBJ1-6; D gene uncertain. The V gene lost 1 base and the J gene lost 7 bases, with 9 bases spanning the gap. This CDR3 spans 14 amino acids. CDR1 SGDLS and CDR2 YYNGEE come from the germline V gene. The CDR3 DNA sequence: TGTGCCAGCAGCGTAAACAGTCTCAATTCACCCCTCCACTTT. Protein: CASSVNSLNSPLHF.

This clone was picked up a small number of times. The J gene is TRBJ2-1, the V gene TRBV19, with D possibly matching TRBD1 (6 bases). Trimming took off 4 bases at V and 2 bases at J, with 18 bases between the two ends. This CDR3 contains 17 residues. Per germline, CDR1 LNHDA and CDR2 SQIVND (reference sequence). CDR3: CASSTHRDLLTYNEQFF. The DNA of the CDR3 is TGTGCCAGTAGTACCCACAGGGACCTTTTAACCTACAATGAGCAGTTCTTC.

The J gene is TRBJ1-4, the V gene TRBV6-1; 7 bases fit TRBD1. The CDR3 length is 14 residues. Germline-derived CDR1 and CDR2 are MNHNS and SASEGT. Germline trimming cut 8 bases from V and 7 bases from J; bases unmatched to any gene: 10. The CDR3 region is CASLALTGTEKLFF. CDR3 DNA sequence: TGTGCCAGCCTTGCCCTGACAGGGACTGAAAAACTGTTTTTT.

In this sample, this clone turned up once. The chain recombines TRBV5-4 with TRBJ2-2; TRBD2 might be the D (6 bases). The CDR3 is 15 residues long. Looked up from germline, CDR1 is SGHNT and CDR2 is YYREEE (reference sequence). Trimming removed 0 bases from V and 1 base from J, with 7 bases in between. DNA for the CDR3: TGTGCCAGCAGCTTGGGGAGGGGGAACACCGGGGAGCTGTTTTTT. Translated: CASSLGRGNTGELFF.

This chain links TRBV18 with TRBJ1-4; D perhaps matches TRBD1 (5 bases). The CDR3 length is 13 residues. The V end was cut by 2 bases, the J end by 6 bases, with 7 bases between. Germline V gene lookup returns CDR1 KGHSH and CDR2 LQKENI. The CDR3 nucleotides are TGTGCCAGCTCACCAGGGGGGGATGAAAAACTGTTTTTT. Amino acid sequence: CASSPGGDEKLFF.

The CDR3 is CASSLVRSSGANVLTF. DNA for the CDR3: TGTGCCAGCAGCTTAGTAAGGTCCTCTGGGGCCAACGTCCTGACTTTC. The chain employs TRBV7-8 and TRBJ2-6; no reliable D call. CDR3 size: 16 residues. V lost 1 base to trimming and J lost 0 bases, with 7 bases between them. Germline CDR1 SGHVS, CDR2 FQNEAQ.

The chain links TRBV7-5 to TRBJ2-7. TRBV7-5 is a pseudogene. The CDR3 length is 13 residues. The CDR3 reads CARSPTTPYEQYF. CDR3 nucleotide sequence: TGTGCCAGAAGCCCGACGACCCCCTACGAGCAGTACTTC.

This clone was counted only a few times. CDR3 in amino acids: CASSPYGTGLNQPQHF. CDR3 DNA: TGTGCCAGCAGTCCCTACGGGACAGGCCTGAATCAGCCCCAGCATTTT. The chain combines TRBV28 with TRBJ1-5; 8 bases agree with TRBD1. From germline, CDR1 is MDHEN and CDR2 SYDVKM. The CDR3 runs to 16 residues. Losses at the gene ends were 5 bases for V and 4 bases for J; bases not matched to a gene: 10.

The chain carries TRBV10-3 and TRBJ1-2; D perhaps matches TRBD1 (6 bases). V was trimmed by 4 bases and J by 0 bases, leaving 9 bases between them. Germline V gene data show CDR1 as ENHRY and CDR2 as SYGVKD. The CDR3 sequence is 14 residues long. CDR3 bases: TGTGCCATCAGTGCGACAGGCACTAACTATGGCTACACCTTC. Amino acids: CAISATGTNYGYTF.

This clone was found once. The chain couples TRBV28 to TRBJ1-1; D gene ambiguous. Trimming shortened V by 5 bases and J by 7 bases, and 8 bases separated the two germline ends. This CDR3 is 11 amino acids long. From germline, CDR1 is MDHEN and CDR2 SYDVKM. CDR3 nucleotides: TGTGCCAGCAGTCTCCTCCTTGAAGCTTTCTTT. This gives the protein CASSLLLEAFF.

The V call is TRBV27, the J call TRBJ2-1, with D perhaps TRBD1 (6 bases). The germline CDR1 and CDR2 sequences are MNHEY and SMNVEV (reference sequence). The ends were cut back, 5 bases at V and 3 bases at J, with 8 bases in the middle. The CDR3 runs to 13 residues. The CDR3 DNA reads TGTGCCAGCAGTAAGGGACACTACAATGAGCAGTTCTTC. Its translation: CASSKGHYNEQFF.

The gene calls are TRBV6-5 and TRBJ1-6; TRBD1 is a possible D gene (6 bases). Trimming pared 6 bases from V and 7 bases from J, leaving 16 bases between. This CDR3 comprises 15 residues. CDR1 and CDR2 from the germline V gene are MNHEY and SVGAGI. The CDR3 DNA is TGTGCCAGCAGAGAGTCGACAGGAGGAAATTCACCCCTCCACTTT. Protein sequence: CASRESTGGNSPLHF.

The chain has TRBV5-1 and TRBJ1-2; D is perhaps TRBD1 (5 bases). Germline lookup yields CDR1 SGHRS and CDR2 YFSETQ. This CDR3 has 13 amino acids. Between the trimmed V and J ends, which lost 4 bases and 6 bases, there was a span of 13 bases. CDR3 sequence reads: CASSTGTADGYTF. The CDR3 DNA reads TGCGCCAGCAGCACCGGGACTGCTGATGGCTACACCTTC.

This clone was counted a few times. The chain uses TRBV7-8 and TRBJ2-2, with TRBD1 matching over 12 bases. The CDR3 runs 18 residues. In germline, CDR1 is SGHVS, CDR2 FQNEAQ. V was pared by 5 bases and J by 7 bases, with 14 bases of the junction left unmatched. The CDR3 region has the DNA TGTGCCAGCAGCCCCTCTGGCCACGGGACAGGGGGCTACGGGGAGCTGTTTTTT. Its translation is CASSPSGHGTGGYGELFF. Together with reference TRBV7-8 and TRBJ2-2, the CDR3 gives the full variable domain: GAGVSQSPRYKVAKRGQDVALRCDPISGHVSLFWYQQALGQGPEFLTYFQNEAQLDKSGLPSDRFFAERPEGSVSTLKIQRTQQEDSAVYLCASSPSGHGTGGYGELFFGEGSRLTVL.

The chain combines TRBV2 with TRBJ2-1; possible D gene TRBD2, 6 bases. Germline CDR1 and CDR2: SNHLY and FYNNEI. Trimming removed 6 bases at V and 5 bases at J, with 11 bases between. The CDR3 totals 13 residues. Written as DNA, the CDR3 is TGTGCCAGCAGGCGCCCGGGGGACAATGAGCAGTTCTTC. It specifies CASRRPGDNEQFF.

Only a few counts were recorded for this clone. The rearrangement links TRBV5-1 to TRBJ2-3; D is unresolved. The CDR3 spans 15 residues. The germline gives CDR1 SGHRS, CDR2 YFSETQ. Between the trimmed V and J ends, which lost 0 bases and 0 bases, there was a span of 8 bases. The CDR3 nucleotides are TGCGCCAGCAGCTTGGGTTGGGTTAGCACAGATACGCAGTATTTT. Protein: CASSLGWVSTDTQYF. The variable domain in full, completed from reference TRBV5-1 and TRBJ2-3, reads KAGVTQTPRYLIKTRGQQVTLSCSPISGHRSVSWYQQTPGQGLQFLFEYFSETQRNKGNFPGRFSGRQFSNSRSEMNVSTLELGDSALYLCASSLGWVSTDTQYFGPGTRLTVL.

This chain connects TRBV5-4 to TRBJ1-2; D perhaps matches TRBD1 (5 bases). CDR3 length: 15 residues. Trimming took 4 bases from V and 5 from J, leaving 18 bases between them. From germline, CDR1 is SGHNT and CDR2 YYREEE (reference sequence). CDR3 in DNA: TGTGCCAGCAGCCCTCAGTCCGGGACGTATTATGGCTACACCTTC. Translation: CASSPQSGTYYGYTF.

This clone was seen just once. The chain employs TRBV28 and TRBJ1-1, with D possibly being TRBD1 (6 bases). V was trimmed by 6 bases and J by 1 base, leaving 12 bases between them. The CDR3 contains 14 residues. Germline loops: CDR1 MDHEN, CDR2 SYDVKM. The CDR3 spells CASSPDSTNTEAFF. The CDR3 DNA follows: TGTGCCAGCAGCCCGGACAGCACGAACACTGAAGCTTTCTTT. The entire variable domain, with the rest obtained from reference TRBV28 and TRBJ1-1, is as follows: DVKVTQSSRYLVKRTGEKVFLECVQDMDHENMFWYRQDPGLGLRLIYFSYDVKMKEKGDIPEGYSVSREKKERFSLILESASTNQTSMYLCASSPDSTNTEAFFGQGTRLTVV.

The rearrangement uses TRBV4-3 and TRBJ2-4; 7 nucleotides agree with TRBD1. Germline-derived CDR1 and CDR2 are LGHNA and YSLEER. This CDR3 spans 15 amino acids. V gave up 1 base and J gave up 1 base; unmatched junction bases: 1. CDR3 loop: CASSQVDRAKNIQYF. The CDR3 DNA reads TGCGCCAGCAGCCAAGTGGACAGGGCCAAAAACATTCAGTACTTC.

CDR3 DNA sequence: TGTGCCAGCTCACCAACCGGGACAGCCACCTACAATGAGCAGTTCTTC. Amino acid sequence: CASSPTGTATYNEQFF. The V and J genes are TRBV18 and TRBJ2-1; 7 bases are a match to TRBD1. CDR3 size: 16 residues. Germline values: CDR1 KGHSH, CDR2 LQKENI. The ends lost 2 bases at V and 2 bases at J; junction bases unmatched: 6.

The chain has TRBV9 and TRBJ1-3; 7 bases agree with TRBD1. CDR1 and CDR2 from the germline V gene are SGDLS and YYNGEE. V shed 7 bases, J shed 0 bases, and the junction held 1 base outside the gene matches. CDR3 length equals 13 residues. CDR3 amino acids: CASGDSSGNTIYF. CDR3 bases: TGTGCCAGCGGGGACAGCTCTGGAAACACCATATATTTT.

The rearrangement links TRBV5-1 to TRBJ2-7; 10 bases match TRBD1. Trimming removed 1 base from V and 3 bases from J; junction bases left unmatched: 4. Germline CDR1 is SGHRS and CDR2 is YFSETQ. The CDR3 length is 15 residues. The CDR3 here is CASSLTGTGVYEQYF. The CDR3 nucleotides read TGCGCCAGCAGCTTGACCGGGACAGGGGTCTACGAGCAGTACTTC.

V and J are TRBV28 and TRBJ2-3, with TRBD2 as a possible D gene (6 bases). The length of the CDR3 is 15 residues. The germline V gene encodes CDR1 MDHEN and CDR2 SYDVKM. The germline V and J ends were trimmed by 5 bases and 1 base, with 13 bases remaining between them. The CDR3 DNA sequence: TGTGCCAGCAGTGGGGCGGGGATACGCACAGATACGCAGTATTTT. It specifies CASSGAGIRTDTQYF.

The V call is TRBV2, the J call TRBJ1-2, with D possibly matching TRBD1 (6 bases). Germline CDR1 reads SNHLY; CDR2 reads FYNNEI. Trimming cost V 5 bases and J 8 bases, with 12 bases left between them. The CDR3 totals 12 residues. The CDR3 loop is CASSFTGSGYTF. The CDR3 bases are TGTGCCAGCAGTTTCACAGGGTCGGGCTACACCTTC.

The rearrangement uses TRBV7-2 and TRBJ2-5; D not certain. This CDR3 region has 12 residues. Trimming pared 5 bases from V and 1 base from J, leaving 5 bases between. The germline V gene encodes CDR1 SGHTA and CDR2 FQGNSA. The CDR3 DNA is TGTGCCAGCAGCCCCACCCAAGAGACCCAGTACTTC. Its translation: CASSPTQETQYF.